Shown below are 23 T cell receptor beta chains from a single sample sequenced in a study of T cells after yellow fever vaccination. TCRdb re-called the 5' RACE reads with MiXCR, one entry per CDR3 protein. The repertoire consists of 250,000 to 300,000 distinct CDR3 sequences, with less than 9.5% occurring once and the leading ten covering around 3.4%. The starting material was CD4+ T cells sorted from PBMCs, obtained 5 days after the yellow fever booster vaccination. These receptors all come from a man between 18 and 35 years old who received the YFV17D yellow fever vaccine.

In this sample, this clonotype turned up a few times. The V and J genes are TRBV20-1 and TRBJ1-2; D unclear. From germline, CDR1 is DFQATT and CDR2 SNEGSKA (reference sequence). Trimming removed 4 bases at V and 4 bases at J, with 7 bases between. CDR3 size: 11 residues. This CDR3 is CSATDGYGYTF. The CDR3 DNA is TGCAGTGCTACGGATGGCTATGGCTACACCTTC.

The chain carries TRBV7-3 and TRBJ2-3; 9 bases line up with TRBD2. Germline V gene data show CDR1 as SGHTA and CDR2 as FQGTGA. CDR3 size: 16 residues. Germline trimming cut 5 bases from V and 2 bases from J; bases unmatched to any gene: 8. CDR3 in DNA: TGTGCCAGCAGCCCCCTTGTAGCGGGGGACACAGATACGCAGTATTTT. Translation: CASSPLVAGDTDTQYF.

There are a few counts of this clonotype. V is TRBV7-8 and J is TRBJ2-2; 11 bases align to TRBD2. The CDR3 is 17 amino acids. V lost 5 bases, J lost 1 base, and 6 bases stayed unmatched. The germline gives CDR1 SGHVS, CDR2 FQNEAQ. The CDR3 sequence: CASSLRLAGMNTGELFF. For the CDR3, the DNA is TGTGCCAGCAGCCTCCGACTAGCGGGGATGAACACCGGGGAGCTGTTTTTT.

V gene TRBV18 combines with J gene TRBJ1-6; a weak D match, TRBD1 (6 bases). Germline CDR1 reads KGHSH; CDR2 reads LQKENI. V lost 3 bases to trimming and J lost 9 bases, with 24 bases between them. The CDR3 runs to 18 residues. The CDR3, as DNA: TGTGCCAGCTCACCCAACACCCGGACAGTAGGTTCGGGTTCACCCCTCCACTTT. This gives the protein CASSPNTRTVGSGSPLHF.

The chain joins TRBV14 to TRBJ2-7; 9 nucleotides line up with TRBD1. Losses at the gene ends were 0 bases for V and 5 bases for J; bases not matched to a gene: 8. The CDR3 is 16 amino acids. Germline V gene sequence: CDR1 SGHDN, CDR2 FVKESK. CDR3 nucleotides: TGTGCCAGCAGCCAAGATTCAGGGGGGACAGGGCACGAGCAGTACGTC. The encoded protein is CASSQDSGGTGHEQYV.

This clonotype was picked up many times. Mismatch with germline at one junction end may stem from a read error. This chain connects TRBV5-1 to TRBJ2-6; D is possibly TRBD1 (5 bases). The CDR3 is 13 residues long. CDR1 and CDR2 from the germline V gene are SGHRS and YFSETQ. CDR3 DNA: TGTGCCAGCAGGGATCCTGGGGCCAACGTCCTGACTTTC. Protein: CASRDPGANVLTF.

V gene TRBV21-1 combines with J gene TRBJ1-1. TRBV21-1 is described as a pseudogene. The CDR3 spans 15 residues. The CDR3 sequence: CASSLNEEGFTEAFF. The CDR3 DNA is TGTGCCAGCAGCCTCAATGAGGAGGGGTTCACTGAAGCTTTCTTT.

V and J are TRBV25-1 and TRBJ1-1, with D unresolved. With 8 bases removed from V and 0 bases from J, the gap between germline ends came to 10 bases. Germline CDR1 is MGHDK and CDR2 is SYGVNS. CDR3 length: 13 residues. For the CDR3, the DNA is TGTGCCAGCCCCGCGGCCTTGAACACTGAAGCTTTCTTT. Amino acid sequence: CASPAALNTEAFF.

In this sample, this clonotype turned up many times. This chain links TRBV7-2 with TRBJ2-5, with a tentative D call TRBD2 (7 bases). V gave up 5 bases and J gave up 4 bases, with 20 bases separating them. Germline CDR1 reads SGHTA; CDR2 reads FQGNSA. The length of the CDR3 is 16 residues. The CDR3 loop is CASSGGAVPLRETQYF. The DNA for the CDR3 is TGTGCCAGCAGCGGGGGGGCAGTTCCCCTACGAGAGACCCAGTACTTC.

This clonotype has just a few counts. The chain couples TRBV15 to TRBJ2-3, with TRBD1 as a possible D gene (6 bases). CDR3 size: 15 residues. V lost 3 bases and J lost 2, with 12 bases in between. Germline CDR1 LNHNV, CDR2 YYDKDF (reference sequence). CDR3 sequence reads: CATSRVGAPTDTQYF. The CDR3 region has the DNA TGTGCCACCAGCAGGGTGGGGGCCCCCACAGATACGCAGTATTTT.

This clonotype was detected only a few times. The V gene is TRBV7-8, the J gene TRBJ2-7, with 13 bases that match TRBD2. Germline loops: CDR1 SGHVS, CDR2 FQNEAQ. The V and J ends lost 5 bases and 13 bases, in that order; junction bases with no gene match: 8. The CDR3 is 13 residues long. The CDR3 sequence is CASSPRTSGGHYF. The CDR3, as DNA: TGTGCCAGCAGCCCGCGGACTAGCGGGGGCCATTACTTC.

The chain carries TRBV5-1 and TRBJ2-1; tentatively, D is TRBD2 (6 bases). Looked up from germline, CDR1 is SGHRS and CDR2 is YFSETQ. The CDR3 is 15 amino acids. The V end lost 1 base, the J end lost 4 bases, and 12 bases lay between the germline ends. The CDR3 loop reads CASSLLSSEYNEQFF. The CDR3, as DNA: TGCGCCAGCAGCTTGTTGTCTAGCGAATACAATGAGCAGTTCTTC.

The table lists this clonotype with many counts. The rearrangement uses TRBV4-3 and TRBJ2-1, with D possibly matching TRBD2 (6 bases). The CDR3 consists of 15 residues. V shed 2 bases and J shed 0 bases, with 8 bases lying between them. The germline gives CDR1 LGHNA, CDR2 YSLEER. The CDR3 region is CASSQPGLSYNEQFF. In DNA form, the CDR3 reads TGCGCCAGCAGCCAACCGGGACTCTCCTACAATGAGCAGTTCTTC.

This chain links TRBV5-1 with TRBJ2-5; TRBD2 matches 12 bases. CDR1 is SGHRS, CDR2 YFSETQ, per germline. Trimming took 5 bases from V and 4 from J; bases not matched to a gene: 6. The CDR3 loop spans 15 amino acids. The CDR3 loop reads CASRPSGGARETQYF. Here the CDR3 DNA reads TGCGCCAGCAGACCTAGCGGGGGGGCCCGAGAGACCCAGTACTTC.

This clonotype has a handful of counts. The CDR3 here is CASSQVIAGDTGELFF. The CDR3 DNA sequence: TGTGCCAGCAGCCAGGTGATAGCGGGGGACACCGGGGAGCTGTTTTTT. The V and J genes are TRBV4-2 and TRBJ2-2; 9 bases fit TRBD2. V dropped 3 bases and J dropped 3; count of bases not matched to a gene: 5. The CDR3 is 16 amino acids. Germline assignment: CDR1 LGHNA and CDR2 YNFKEQ.

This clonotype was recorded a few times. This chain links TRBV5-6 with TRBJ1-1; 7 nucleotides agree with TRBD1. The CDR3 loop spans 14 amino acids. Trimming took 4 bases from V and 5 from J; bases not matched to a gene: 8. The germline CDR1 and CDR2 sequences are SGHDT and YYEEEE. The CDR3 DNA follows: TGTGCCAGCAGCGCCTCCCAGGGGGGAACTGAAGCTTTCTTT. Translated: CASSASQGGTEAFF. Supplemented by reference TRBV5-6 and TRBJ1-1, the full variable domain reads DAGVTQSPTHLIKTRGQQVTLRCSPKSGHDTVSWYQQALGQGPQFIFQYYEEEERQRGNFPDRFSGHQFPNYSSELNVNALLLGDSALYLCASSASQGGTEAFFGQGTRLTVV.

This clonotype was detected many times. The chain recombines TRBV12-3 or TRBV12-4 with TRBJ2-5; D is ambiguous. Trimming stripped 5 bases from V and 7 bases from J, with 17 bases between. The CDR3 loop spans 14 amino acids. CDR3: CASSRRWPSGTQYF. For the CDR3, the DNA is TGTGCCAGCAGTAGGCGCTGGCCTTCGGGGACCCAGTACTTC.

At least ten counts were recorded for this clonotype. V and J are TRBV4-3 and TRBJ2-1, with a weak D call TRBD1 (5 bases). Germline V CDR1 and CDR2: LGHNA, YSLEER. This CDR3 spans 15 amino acids. V was cut by 6 bases and J by 8 bases, with 20 bases left in between. Here the CDR3 DNA reads TGCGCCAGCAGTCCATCGGGCAGGGTTGACTATGAGCAGTTCTTC. This gives the protein CASSPSGRVDYEQFF.

The table lists this clonotype with a count of one. The CDR3 nucleotides read TGTGCCAGTAGTAATACCGGGGCAGACAATGAGCAGTTCTTC. Its protein is CASSNTGADNEQFF. J is TRBJ2-1 and V is TRBV19; TRBD1 or TRBD2 may be the D gene (5 bases each). The CDR3 has 14 amino acids. CDR1 and CDR2 from the germline V gene are LNHDA and SQIVND (reference sequence). Trimming removed 4 bases at V and 5 bases at J, with 12 bases between.

This clonotype was counted at least ten times. In DNA, the CDR3 is TGTGCCAGCAGTCGTCCGACAGGGCCGTCGAACACTGAAGCTTTCTTT. Its protein is CASSRPTGPSNTEAFF. The rearrangement uses TRBV28 and TRBJ1-1, with 7 bases aligning to TRBD1. The CDR3 runs to 16 residues. The trim removed 5 bases at V and 1 base at J, leaving 10 bases unmatched. Per germline, CDR1 MDHEN and CDR2 SYDVKM.

The table lists this clonotype with a few counts. The CDR3 loop is CASSEGSNYGYTF. The DNA for the CDR3 is TGCGCCAGCAGCGAAGGGTCCAACTATGGCTACACCTTC. The rearrangement joins TRBV4-3 to TRBJ1-2; D uncertain. CDR1 and CDR2 from the germline V gene are LGHNA and YSLEER. This CDR3 has 13 residues. Between the trimmed V and J ends, which lost 5 bases and 2 bases, there was a span of 9 bases.

This clonotype was seen at least ten times. The gene calls are TRBV7-2 and TRBJ2-1; the D call may be TRBD1 or TRBD2 (5 bases each). Germline V lookup: CDR1 SGHTA, CDR2 FQGNSA. V was clipped by 2 bases and J by 8 bases, with 13 bases between them. CDR3 length: 14 residues. For the CDR3, the DNA is TGTGCCAGCAGCTTAATGGGGGTTGGGGATGAGCAGTTCTTC. Protein sequence: CASSLMGVGDEQFF.

This clonotype appeared many times. The CDR3 loop is CASSLSQGSYNEQFF. CDR3 DNA sequence: TGTGCCAGCAGCTTGAGTCAGGGATCCTACAATGAGCAGTTCTTC. V is TRBV5-4 and J is TRBJ2-1, with a tentative D call TRBD1 (5 bases). The CDR3 spans 15 residues. Trimming cost V 1 base and J 1 base, with 9 bases left between them. Germline assignment: CDR1 SGHNT and CDR2 YYREEE (reference sequence). The variable domain in full, with the rest retrieved from reference TRBV5-4 and TRBJ2-1, is ETGVTQSPTHLIKTRGQQVTLRCSSQSGHNTVSWYQQALGQGPQFIFQYYREEENGRGNFPPRFSGLQFPNYSSELNVNALELDDSALYLCASSLSQGSYNEQFFGPGTRLTVL.